This is a list of T cell receptor beta chains from one sample in a study of identical twins. Each CDR3 protein gets one entry after TCRdb re-called the 5' RACE reads with MiXCR. The repertoire has about 810,000 distinct CDR3 sequences, 9% to 15% of them found once; the top ten carry around 1.6%. This same sample was also part of a study on yellow fever vaccine responses in identical twins.

The sequenced sample consisted of PBMCs. The receptors were sampled from a woman between 18 and 29 years old in good health. The CDR3 runs from the conserved cysteine through the conserved F or W. The D gene is left open where the match is weak. Size is omitted from some rows. Given values are once, few, many or a class for expanded clones.

j_call,v_call,d_call,clone_size,cdr3_aa,cdr3_nt
TRBJ2-1,TRBV10-3,.,few,CAIRGSDRLNEQFF,TGTGCCATCAGGGGAAGTGACCGCCTAAATGAGCAGTTCTTC
TRBJ1-1,TRBV12-3/TRBV12-4,.,.,CASSRGKNTEAFF,TGTGCCAGCAGCCGGGGTAAGAACACTGAAGCTTTCTTT
TRBJ2-1,TRBV20-1,.,.,CSARLAGNNEQFF,TGCAGTGCTAGATTGGCTGGCAACAATGAGCAGTTCTTC
TRBJ1-1,TRBV12-3/TRBV12-4,TRBD1,.,CASRSGTGIETEAFF,TGTGCCAGCAGGTCCGGGACAGGGATCGAAACTGAAGCTTTCTTT
TRBJ2-7,TRBV20-1,.,.,CSARGVTNSYEQYF,TGCAGTGCTAGGGGGGTGACGAACTCCTACGAGCAGTACTTC
TRBJ1-1,TRBV15,.,once,CATSRDYTGTNTEAFF,TGTGCCACCAGCAGAGATTATACGGGGACAAACACTGAAGCTTTCTTT
TRBJ2-5,TRBV25-1,.,few,CAGQLETQYF,TGTGCCGGACAGCTAGAGACCCAGTACTTC
TRBJ2-5,TRBV10-3,.,few,CATLKGRSSGETQYF,TGTGCCACCCTCAAAGGGAGGAGTTCGGGAGAGACCCAGTACTTC
TRBJ2-7,TRBV29-1,TRBD2,many,CSVTPGLAGGSYEQYF,TGCAGCGTTACACCGGGACTAGCGGGAGGCTCCTACGAGCAGTACTTC
TRBJ2-1,TRBV20-1,TRBD1,few,CSASDYRGTYNEQFF,TGCAGTGCTAGCGATTACAGGGGGACCTACAATGAGCAGTTCTTC
TRBJ2-2,TRBV20-1,TRBD1,few,CSARDRVTGGGGELFF,TGCAGTGCTAGAGATCGTGTGACAGGGGGCGGCGGGGAGCTGTTTTTT
TRBJ1-5,TRBV10-3,.,.,CAISTGTSNQPQHF,TGTGCCATCAGCACCGGGACAAGCAATCAGCCCCAGCATTTT
TRBJ1-3,TRBV12-3/TRBV12-4,.,.,CASRYFSGNTIYF,TGTGCCAGCAGGTACTTCTCTGGAAACACCATATATTTT
TRBJ1-6,TRBV28,.,.,CASIQGIRKGNSPLHF,TGTGCCAGTATCCAGGGAATAAGGAAGGGTAATTCACCCCTCCACTTT
TRBJ2-3,TRBV12-3/TRBV12-4,TRBD2,many,CASSLLAGGANTQYF,TGTGCCAGCAGTTTACTAGCGGGGGGGGCTAATACGCAGTATTTT
TRBJ2-7,TRBV20-1,TRBD2,few,CSARGSGGSLYEQYF,TGCAGTGCTAGAGGGAGTGGCGGGAGCCTCTACGAGCAGTACTTC
TRBJ2-1,TRBV12-3/TRBV12-4,TRBD1,.,CASSTGGGNEQFF,TGTGCCAGCAGTACAGGGGGCGGGAATGAGCAGTTCTTC
TRBJ2-5,TRBV27,TRBD1,.,CASSLFPGQGTQETQYF,TGTGCCAGCAGTTTATTCCCCGGACAGGGAACACAAGAGACCCAGTACTTC
TRBJ2-7,TRBV5-6,.,few,CASSLGYNAYEQYF,TGTGCCAGCAGCTTGGGTTACAACGCCTACGAGCAGTACTTC
TRBJ1-2,TRBV19,TRBD1,.,CASNPGTGTNYGYTF,TGTGCCAGTAACCCCGGGACAGGGACAAACTATGGCTACACCTTC
TRBJ2-1,TRBV3-1,TRBD2,.,CARCLTGTSGGWYNEQFF,TGTGCCCGCTGTCTCACCGGGACTAGCGGGGGTTGGTACAATGAGCAGTTCTTC
TRBJ2-1,TRBV6-4,.,.,CASSDEDGHEQFF,TGTGCCAGCAGTGACGAAGATGGCCATGAGCAGTTCTTC
TRBJ2-2,TRBV12-3/TRBV12-4,TRBD2,.,CASTWSPAGGYTGELFF,TGTGCCAGCACTTGGTCCCCAGCGGGGGGCTACACCGGGGAGCTGTTTTTT
TRBJ2-4,TRBV7-2,.,.,CASSLVLGGRAKNIQYF,TGTGCCAGCAGCTTAGTTTTGGGCGGACGAGCCAAAAACATTCAGTACTTC
TRBJ2-1,TRBV7-9,TRBD2,few,CASSTTGGDYNEQFF,TGTGCCAGCAGCACCACGGGGGGGGACTACAATGAGCAGTTCTTC
TRBJ1-2,TRBV20-1,TRBD1,few,CSARTGEDYGYTF,TGCAGTGCTAGGACAGGGGAGGACTATGGCTACACCTTC
TRBJ2-2,TRBV10-3,TRBD1,.,CAISEELQGAMNTGELFF,TGTGCCATCAGTGAGGAGCTACAGGGGGCTATGAACACCGGGGAGCTGTTTTTT
TRBJ1-6,TRBV5-1,.,.,CASSLGTKVGSSPLHF,TGCGCCAGCAGCTTGGGGACAAAAGTCGGCAGTTCACCCCTCCACTTT